The 32 T cell receptor beta chains below come from one sample, sequenced in a study of OX40 agonist ivuxolimab in advanced cancers. Assay: immunoSEQ multiplex PCR; the TCRdb copy retains only in-frame clones and omits some. The table lists 98,000 or so clones, about 91% of them singletons. Sample: CD4+ or CD8+ T cells sorted from blood, taken in a trial of the OX40 agonist ivuxolimab. The receptors shown here come from an adult with an advanced solid tumor such as melanoma, head and neck, liver or kidney cancer.

The CDR3 is CASRRTDTSTDTQYF. The CDR3 nucleotides read TGTGCCAGCAGGCGGACAGATACTAGCACAGATACGCAGTATTTT. The V and J genes are TRBV6-5 and TRBJ2-3, with a tentative D call TRBD1 (6 bases). There are 15 residues in the CDR3. CDR1 and CDR2 from the germline V gene are MNHEY and SVGAGI. With 6 bases removed from V and 0 bases from J, the gap between germline ends came to 13 bases.

This chain joins TRBV19 and TRBJ2-7; 7 nucleotides align to TRBD1. CDR1 and CDR2 (germline): LNHDA, SQIVND (reference sequence). V was clipped by 0 bases and J by 5 bases; unmatched bases: 4. The CDR3 length is 14 residues. In DNA form, the CDR3 reads TGTGCCAGTAGTATAGACACAGGGGAGAACGAGCAGTACTTC. It encodes CASSIDTGENEQYF.

The V call is TRBV6-6, the J call TRBJ2-3; 11 bases align to TRBD2. The length of the CDR3 is 16 residues. V dropped 6 bases and J dropped 4; count of bases not matched to a gene: 9. Germline V gives CDR1 MNHNY, CDR2 SVGAGI (reference sequence). Written as DNA, the CDR3 is TGTGCCAGCAGGGACCATAGCGGGAGGGAGGCAGATACGCAGTATTTT. It is translated as CASRDHSGREADTQYF.

This clone showed up just a few times. The chain joins TRBV19 to TRBJ2-1, with 8 nucleotides matching TRBD2. The CDR3 has 16 residues. V shed 5 bases and J 3 bases; nucleotides not matched to a gene: 9. Per the germline V gene, CDR1 is LNHDA and CDR2 is SQIVND (reference sequence). The CDR3 sequence is CASSPKGREVYNEQFF. The CDR3 bases are TGTGCCAGTAGTCCTAAGGGGCGGGAGGTCTACAATGAGCAGTTCTTC.

The chain links TRBV5-6 to TRBJ1-3, with D possibly being TRBD1 (5 bases). V was pared by 5 bases and J by 2 bases, with 14 bases between. Germline assignment: CDR1 SGHDT and CDR2 YYEEEE. CDR3 length: 15 amino acids. The CDR3 coding sequence is TGTGCCAGCAGACGCAGGGAATTTCCTGGAAACACCATATATTTT. Translated, it gives CASRRREFPGNTIYF.

The gene calls are TRBV6-4 and TRBJ2-3, with 7 bases matching TRBD2. Germline V gene data show CDR1 as MRHNA and CDR2 as SNTAGT. There are 15 residues in the CDR3. Germline trimming cut 8 bases from V and 3 bases from J; bases unmatched to any gene: 11. The CDR3 coding sequence is TGTGCCAGCCGCCAGAAAGCTAGCGGAACAGATACGCAGTATTTT. This encodes CASRQKASGTDTQYF.

The V and J genes are TRBV20-1 and TRBJ1-2; D not resolved. The CDR3 spans 11 residues. Germline V lookup: CDR1 DFQATT, CDR2 SNEGSKA (reference sequence). V shed 7 bases and J shed 2 bases, with 8 bases lying between them. The CDR3 loop is CSVPGNYGYTF. The CDR3 DNA follows: TGCAGTGTTCCCGGAAACTATGGCTACACCTTC.

The V and J genes are TRBV2 and TRBJ2-3; the D is unclear. The CDR3 is 15 amino acids. Between the trimmed V and J ends, which lost 4 bases and 1 base, there was a span of 12 bases. Germline V gene lookup returns CDR1 SNHLY and CDR2 FYNNEI. In DNA, the CDR3 is TGTGCCAGCAGTGCTCGCCGTCCAGGCACAGATACGCAGTATTTT. This sequence encodes CASSARRPGTDTQYF. Variable domain in full (rest from reference TRBV2 and TRBJ2-3): EPEVTQTPSHQVTQMGQEVILRCVPISNHLYFYWYRQILGQKVEFLVSFYNNEISEKSEIFDDQFSVERPDGSNFTLKIRSTKLEDSAMYFCASSARRPGTDTQYFGPGTRLTVL.

V usage is TRBV5-5 and J usage is TRBJ2-1; TRBD1 matches at 12 bases. Trimming took 2 bases from V and 9 from J; bases not matched to a gene: 6. The germline V gene has CDR1 SGHKS and CDR2 YYEKEE (reference sequence). The CDR3 is made up of 15 amino acids. CDR3 protein: CASSFRDRGLFEQFF. The CDR3 coding sequence is TGTGCCAGCAGCTTTCGGGACAGGGGGCTGTTTGAGCAGTTCTTC.

There are a few counts of this clone. The chain employs TRBV5-1 and TRBJ2-5; D is possibly TRBD1 (6 bases). The CDR3 sequence is 13 residues long. V lost 1 base to trimming and J lost 5 bases, with 9 bases between them. Germline loops: CDR1 SGHRS, CDR2 YFSETQ. In DNA form, the CDR3 reads TGCGCCAGCAGCTTGATCCAGGGGGAGACCCAGTACTTC. Its translation is CASSLIQGETQYF.

The chain links TRBV7-9 to TRBJ2-7; perhaps TRBD1 as D (6 bases). Germline V gives CDR1 SEHNR, CDR2 FQNEAQ (reference sequence). This CDR3 spans 13 amino acids. The V gene lost 5 bases and the J gene lost 4 bases, with 12 bases spanning the gap. The CDR3: CASSIFGQYEQYF. In DNA form, the CDR3 reads TGTGCCAGCAGCATATTTGGACAGTACGAGCAGTACTTC.

V and J are TRBV27 and TRBJ2-5, with TRBD1 matching over 9 bases. V shed 5 bases, J shed 5 bases, and the junction held 6 bases outside the gene matches. Germline V gene lookup returns CDR1 MNHEY and CDR2 SMNVEV (reference sequence). This CDR3 has 14 amino acids. CDR3: CASSEGTGRETQYF. Written as DNA, the CDR3 is TGTGCCAGCAGTGAAGGGACAGGGCGGGAGACCCAGTACTTC.

This clone has a single count. J is TRBJ1-2 and V is TRBV28; D gene unclear. The ends were cut back, 5 bases at V and 2 bases at J, with 12 bases in the middle. This CDR3 is 14 amino acids long. The germline V gene has CDR1 MDHEN and CDR2 SYDVKM. CDR3 in amino acids: CASSPTQTNYGYTF. The DNA of the CDR3 is TGTGCCAGCAGTCCGACACAGACCAACTATGGCTACACCTTC.

Here the CDR3 reads CASSPWVGGRAEETQYF. In nucleotides, the CDR3 is TGTGCCAGCAGTCCCTGGGTTGGCGGGAGGGCCGAGGAGACCCAGTACTTC. The chain joins TRBV28 to TRBJ2-5; 9 nucleotides align to TRBD2. Trimming removed 5 bases from V and 5 bases from J; junction bases left unmatched: 15. Germline CDR1 MDHEN, CDR2 SYDVKM. CDR3 length: 17 residues.

V and J are TRBV27 and TRBJ1-1; possible D gene TRBD1, 5 bases. The CDR3 has 13 residues. V lost 8 bases to trimming and J lost 3 bases, with 13 bases between them. Looked up from germline, CDR1 is MNHEY and CDR2 is SMNVEV (reference sequence). In DNA form, the CDR3 reads TGTGCCAGCTCCAAGGAGGGGTACACTGAAGCTTTCTTT. Its translation is CASSKEGYTEAFF.

The chain is built from TRBV5-6 and TRBJ2-2; possible D gene TRBD1, 5 bases. The CDR3 totals 12 residues. CDR1 and CDR2 (germline): SGHDT, YYEEEE. The V and J ends lost 6 bases and 5 bases respectively, with 8 bases between them. As DNA, the CDR3 is TGTGCCAGCAACAAGGGGACCGGGGAGCTGTTTTTT. Translated, it gives CASNKGTGELFF.

The chain has TRBV28 and TRBJ2-7; D is undetermined. Trimming left V 4 bases short and J 2 bases short, with 9 bases between. The CDR3 length is 13 residues. Germline assignment: CDR1 MDHEN and CDR2 SYDVKM. CDR3 in amino acids: CASSWVGTYEQYF. CDR3 in DNA: TGTGCCAGCAGTTGGGTGGGCACCTACGAGCAGTACTTC.

In its sample, this clone was seen a few times. The J gene is TRBJ2-7, the V gene TRBV5-1; the D is unclear. The V end was cut by 4 bases, the J end by 6 bases, with 17 bases between. CDR1 is SGHRS and CDR2 is YFSETQ in the germline V gene. The CDR3 totals 14 residues. CDR3 bases: TGCGCCAGCAGCCCGCGGACCAGCGACGGCGAGCAGTACTTC. This encodes CASSPRTSDGEQYF.

J is TRBJ1-3 and V is TRBV11-2, with 7 bases matching TRBD1. Per germline, CDR1 SGHAT and CDR2 FQNNGV. The ends lost 1 base at V and 1 base at J; junction bases unmatched: 4. The CDR3 loop spans 16 amino acids. CDR3 amino acids: CASSLGTGRSGNTIYF. Written as DNA, the CDR3 is TGTGCCAGCAGCTTAGGGACAGGAAGGTCTGGAAACACCATATATTTT.

V gene TRBV28 combines with J gene TRBJ2-6; 8 bases map to TRBD1. V dropped 2 bases and J dropped 0; count of bases not matched to a gene: 6. Germline CDR1 and CDR2: MDHEN and SYDVKM. This CDR3 has 18 amino acids. The DNA for the CDR3 is TGTGCCAGCAGTTTAGGTTGGGACAGGCCCTCTGGGGCCAACGTCCTGACTTTC. Its translation: CASSLGWDRPSGANVLTF.

This rearrangement joins TRBV7-2 to TRBJ1-2; 10 nucleotides match TRBD1. The trim removed 5 bases at V and 6 bases at J, leaving 3 bases unmatched. The CDR3 extends over 13 amino acids. In germline, CDR1 is SGHTA, CDR2 FQGNSA. This CDR3 reads CASSRGTGDGYTF. As DNA, the CDR3 is TGTGCCAGCAGCCGCGGGACAGGGGATGGCTACACCTTC.

This clone was found once. The chain has TRBV7-2 and TRBJ1-3; no definite D call. V shed 2 bases and J shed 2 bases, with 4 bases lying between them. Germline V gene sequence: CDR1 SGHTA, CDR2 FQGNSA. The CDR3 sequence is 13 residues long. The CDR3 nucleotides are TGTGCCAGCAGCTTAAAGGCTGGAAACACCATATATTTT. Its translation is CASSLKAGNTIYF.

This clone was seen more than once but under ten times. The V gene is TRBV7-2, the J gene TRBJ1-5; D not certain. Trimming removed 5 bases at V and 6 bases at J, with 8 bases between. Germline V CDR1 and CDR2: SGHTA, FQGNSA. The CDR3 is 12 amino acids. The CDR3 coding sequence is TGTGCCAGCAGCGACCGTGGTCAGCCCCAGCATTTT. It codes for CASSDRGQPQHF.

This clone was picked up one time. J is TRBJ2-1 and V is TRBV9; possibly TRBD2 for D (6 bases). The CDR3 spans 14 residues. V lost 4 bases to trimming and J lost 4 bases, with 12 bases between them. CDR1 and CDR2 from the germline V gene are SGDLS and YYNGEE. The CDR3 reads CASSPGTAYNEQFF. In nucleotides, the CDR3 is TGTGCCAGCAGCCCCGGGACTGCTTACAATGAGCAGTTCTTC.

The V call is TRBV4-2, the J call TRBJ2-2; D gene uncertain. The CDR3 sequence is 15 residues long. The V and J ends lost 2 bases and 5 bases respectively, with 12 bases between them. CDR1 and CDR2 (germline): LGHNA, YNFKEQ. This chain's CDR3 is CASSQSIDRTGELFF. CDR3 nucleotides: TGTGCCAGCAGCCAATCGATCGATAGAACCGGGGAGCTGTTTTTT.

V gene TRBV28 combines with J gene TRBJ2-3; a possible D gene is TRBD2 (6 bases). The CDR3 is made up of 13 amino acids. Germline CDR1 is MDHEN and CDR2 is SYDVKM. Trimming took 6 bases from V and 0 from J, leaving 7 bases between them. CDR3 sequence (DNA): TGTGCCAGCAGGGGGGGAAGCACAGATACGCAGTATTTT. Residues: CASRGGSTDTQYF.

V gene TRBV18 combines with J gene TRBJ2-1; tentative D call: TRBD2 (6 bases). Germline values: CDR1 KGHSH, CDR2 LQKENI. The ends were cut back, 7 bases at V and 0 bases at J, with 25 bases in the middle. The CDR3 is 19 amino acids. The CDR3 reads CASFFSRDLTKSSYNEQFF. CDR3 coding DNA: TGTGCCAGCTTCTTCAGCAGGGACTTGACGAAGAGCTCCTACAATGAGCAGTTCTTC.

V and J are TRBV10-2 and TRBJ1-1; 8 bases fit TRBD1. The CDR3 is 14 residues long. With 6 bases clipped from V and 3 bases from J, the junction kept 6 bases outside the gene matches. Germline values: CDR1 WSHSY, CDR2 SAAADI. CDR3: CASRIGQGHTEAFF. Written as DNA, the CDR3 is TGCGCCAGCAGGATTGGACAGGGACACACTGAAGCTTTCTTT.

To note about this clone: The same CDR3 is also encoded by other DNA sequences in this sample. This chain joins TRBV5-1 and TRBJ1-3, with TRBD1 identical over 7 bases. The CDR3 length is 15 residues. Germline V lookup: CDR1 SGHRS, CDR2 YFSETQ. The V segment lost 0 bases and the J segment 2 bases; nucleotides outside the gene matches: 2. This CDR3 is CASSLAGTAGNTIYF. The CDR3 DNA follows: TGCGCCAGCAGCTTGGCGGGGACAGCTGGAAACACCATATATTTT. Using reference TRBV5-1 and TRBJ1-3 for the parts outside the CDR3, the full variable domain is KAGVTQTPRYLIKTRGQQVTLSCSPISGHRSVSWYQQTPGQGLQFLFEYFSETQRNKGNFPGRFSGRQFSNSRSEMNVSTLELGDSALYLCASSLAGTAGNTIYFGEGSWLTVV.

The rearrangement joins TRBV10-3 to TRBJ1-1; D possibly corresponds to TRBD1 (5 bases). Germline V gene lookup returns CDR1 ENHRY and CDR2 SYGVKD. V was clipped by 4 bases and J by 1 base, with 10 bases between them. The CDR3 is 14 residues long. In nucleotides, the CDR3 is TGTGCCATCAGTGTCCAGGGCGCGAACACTGAAGCTTTCTTT. Translating gives CAISVQGANTEAFF.

The rearrangement links TRBV5-4 to TRBJ1-5, with D possibly matching TRBD1 (5 bases). V lost 4 bases and J lost 4, with 9 bases in between. The CDR3 has 13 residues. Germline-derived CDR1 and CDR2 are SGHNT and YYREEE (reference sequence). CDR3 DNA: TGTGCCAGCAGCGTGGACACAAATCAGCCCCAGCATTTT. Its translation: CASSVDTNQPQHF.

The chain carries TRBV10-3 and TRBJ2-7, with D maybe TRBD1 (7 bases). Trimming removed 6 bases at V and 3 bases at J, with 18 bases between. The CDR3 loop spans 15 amino acids. Germline CDR1 and CDR2: ENHRY and SYGVKD. CDR3 DNA sequence: TGTGCCATCAGAAAGGGACAGCGGGCCGACTACGAGCAGTACTTC. Its protein product is CAIRKGQRADYEQYF.